The 18 T cell receptor beta chains below all came from one sample that was sequenced in a study of shared clonotypes between healthy human individuals. Repertoires were generated with immunoSEQ multiplex PCR, while TCRdb's copy carries only in-frame clones and drops some. The data contain hundreds of thousands of clones, around 96% of them singletons. CD45RO-negative cells were positively selected for CCR7, leaving out terminally differentiated effector memory CD45RA+ cells. Input material: naive CD8+ T cells sorted from blood. These receptors were obtained from a woman aged 30 to 39 in good health.

The V gene is TRBV6-5, the J gene TRBJ2-1; 7 bases agree with TRBD2. Germline CDR1 reads MNHEY; CDR2 reads SVGAGI. The length of the CDR3 is 15 residues. Trimming removed 2 bases from V and 5 bases from J; junction bases left unmatched: 6. For the CDR3, the DNA is TGTGCCAGCAGTTACGGCGGGAGCGAAGACAATGAGCAGTTCTTC. Translating it yields CASSYGGSEDNEQFF.

The V and J genes are TRBV2 and TRBJ2-7, with TRBD1 as a possible D gene (5 bases). Germline V lookup: CDR1 SNHLY, CDR2 FYNNEI. With 5 bases removed from V and 5 bases from J, the gap between germline ends came to 13 bases. This CDR3 spans 13 amino acids. CDR3 amino acids: CASSSASGNEQYF. CDR3 DNA: TGTGCCAGCAGTTCTGCTTCAGGGAACGAGCAGTACTTC. Full variable domain (rest looked up from reference TRBV2 and TRBJ2-7): EPEVTQTPSHQVTQMGQEVILRCVPISNHLYFYWYRQILGQKVEFLVSFYNNEISEKSEIFDDQFSVERPDGSNFTLKIRSTKLEDSAMYFCASSSASGNEQYFGPGTRLTVT.

The chain links TRBV7-2 to TRBJ2-2; no reliable D call. The V end lost 1 base, the J end lost 8 bases, and 5 bases lay between the germline ends. The CDR3 sequence is 12 residues long. Germline V CDR1 and CDR2: SGHTA, FQGNSA. In nucleotides, the CDR3 is TGTGCCAGCAGCTTAGTTCTTGGGGAGCTGTTTTTT. It translates to CASSLVLGELFF.

This rearrangement joins TRBV30 to TRBJ1-4, with 8 bases identical to TRBD1. J was trimmed by 8 bases and V by 2 bases; bases with no gene match: 10. From germline, CDR1 is GTSNPN and CDR2 SVGIG (reference sequence). This CDR3 spans 15 amino acids. Here the CDR3 reads CAWSTGQGEKEKLFF. The CDR3, as DNA: TGTGCCTGGAGTACCGGACAGGGCGAAAAGGAAAAACTGTTTTTT.

This sequence joins TRBV28 and TRBJ2-7; no clear D. The V and J ends lost 7 bases and 2 bases respectively, with 18 bases between them. Germline-derived CDR1 and CDR2 are MDHEN and SYDVKM. This CDR3 is 15 amino acids long. The CDR3 nucleotides read TGTGCCAGCACCGGGCCGGGCGGCCGAGCCTACGAGCAGTACTTC. Residues: CASTGPGGRAYEQYF.

The chain combines TRBV28 with TRBJ2-5; 7 bases map to TRBD1. V shed 2 bases, J shed 0 bases, and the junction held 6 bases outside the gene matches. The CDR3 runs to 16 residues. Germline V gives CDR1 MDHEN, CDR2 SYDVKM. CDR3 DNA sequence: TGTGCCAGCAGTTTAGTACTGGGACAGAACCAAGAGACCCAGTACTTC. Residues: CASSLVLGQNQETQYF.

V gene TRBV4-1 combines with J gene TRBJ2-7, with D tentatively TRBD2 (5 bases). The V end was cut by 0 bases, the J end by 2 bases, with 14 bases between. This CDR3 contains 16 residues. Germline CDR1 and CDR2: MGHRA and YSYEKL. The CDR3 DNA reads as TGCGCCAGCAGCCAAGATGGCGGCCTAGCTCCCTACGAGCAGTACTTC. This sequence encodes CASSQDGGLAPYEQYF.

This chain joins TRBV7-9 and TRBJ2-3, with 7 bases identical to TRBD2. Trimming at V came to 5 bases and at J to 0 bases, leaving 5 bases not matched to a gene. The CDR3 totals 15 residues. The germline gives CDR1 SEHNR, CDR2 FQNEAQ (reference sequence). The CDR3 sequence is CASSRSGTSTDTQYF. For the CDR3, the DNA is TGTGCCAGCAGCCGGAGCGGGACCAGCACAGATACGCAGTATTTT.

This rearrangement joins TRBV28 to TRBJ2-7, with D possibly being TRBD2 (6 bases). The CDR3 is 17 amino acids. Looked up from germline, CDR1 is MDHEN and CDR2 is SYDVKM. V lost 6 bases, J lost 4 bases, and 25 bases lay in between. The CDR3 sequence is CASSPNPLFREDYEQYF. As DNA, the CDR3 is TGTGCCAGCAGCCCAAACCCCCTCTTCAGGGAGGATTACGAGCAGTACTTC. Filled out from reference TRBV28 and TRBJ2-7, the complete variable domain reads DVKVTQSSRYLVKRTGEKVFLECVQDMDHENMFWYRQDPGLGLRLIYFSYDVKMKEKGDIPEGYSVSREKKERFSLILESASTNQTSMYLCASSPNPLFREDYEQYFGPGTRLTVT.

The sample holds one count of this clone. This rearrangement joins TRBV2 to TRBJ1-2, with D possibly TRBD1 on 5 matching bases. CDR3 length equals 15 residues. Deletions cut 10 bases from V and 6 bases from J, with 24 bases between. Germline V gene sequence: CDR1 SNHLY, CDR2 FYNNEI. The CDR3 coding sequence is TGTGCCATACTGGACGAAACACAGGCAATGGATGGCTACACCTTC. Translation: CAILDETQAMDGYTF. The variable domain in full, completed from reference TRBV2 and TRBJ1-2, reads EPEVTQTPSHQVTQMGQEVILRCVPISNHLYFYWYRQILGQKVEFLVSFYNNEISEKSEIFDDQFSVERPDGSNFTLKIRSTKLEDSAMYFCAILDETQAMDGYTFGSGTRLTVV.

The genes are TRBV9 and TRBJ2-3; 9 bases fit TRBD1. The V gene's germline CDR1 is SGDLS and CDR2 YYNGEE. The J segment lost 3 bases and the V segment lost 4 bases, leaving 6 bases of the junction unmatched. The CDR3 consists of 15 residues. The CDR3 sequence is CASSPGQGITDTQYF. CDR3 coding DNA: TGTGCCAGCAGCCCTGGACAGGGGATTACAGATACGCAGTATTTT.

The chain employs TRBV13 and TRBJ2-7, with TRBD1 matching 9 bases. There are 17 residues in the CDR3. Germline V gives CDR1 PRHDT, CDR2 FYEKMQ (reference sequence). V trimming: 5 bases; J trimming: 4 bases; junction bases outside the gene matches: 15. CDR3 coding DNA: TGTGCCAGCAGCACGCGACAGGGGGACATGATACCATACGAGCAGTACTTC. This codes for CASSTRQGDMIPYEQYF.

The V call is TRBV6-6, the J call TRBJ2-5, with D maybe TRBD1 (6 bases). V lost 10 bases and J lost 2, with 20 bases in between. This CDR3 spans 15 amino acids. CDR1 is MNHNY, CDR2 SVGAGI, per germline (reference sequence). This CDR3 reads CATSTSGDRQETQYF. The CDR3 bases are TGTGCCACCTCAACTTCAGGGGATAGACAAGAGACCCAGTACTTC.

The chain links TRBV5-6 to TRBJ2-7; TRBD2 matches 9 bases. This CDR3 has 15 amino acids. V shed 1 base, J shed 4 bases, and the junction held 6 bases outside the gene matches. Germline V gene lookup returns CDR1 SGHDT and CDR2 YYEEEE. The CDR3 loop reads CASSLSPSGTYEQYF. CDR3 DNA: TGTGCCAGCAGCTTGTCCCCTAGCGGGACGTACGAGCAGTACTTC. The full variable domain, in which reference TRBV5-6 and TRBJ2-7 provide the parts outside the CDR3, is DAGVTQSPTHLIKTRGQQVTLRCSPKSGHDTVSWYQQALGQGPQFIFQYYEEEERQRGNFPDRFSGHQFPNYSSELNVNALLLGDSALYLCASSLSPSGTYEQYFGPGTRLTVT.

V and J are TRBV7-9 and TRBJ2-1; 9 bases are shared with TRBD1. V was pared by 3 bases and J by 10 bases, with 16 bases of the junction left unmatched. CDR3 size: 17 residues. Germline values: CDR1 SEHNR, CDR2 FQNEAQ (reference sequence). As DNA, the CDR3 is TGTGCCAGCAGCTTGTACAGCCGGGACAGGGCATTCTTCGAGCAGTTCTTC. Its translation is CASSLYSRDRAFFEQFF.

This clone was found a few times. This chain uses TRBV28 with TRBJ1-5, with D uncertain. Trimming pared 2 bases from V and 3 bases from J, leaving 11 bases between. CDR3 length equals 15 residues. Germline V gene lookup returns CDR1 MDHEN and CDR2 SYDVKM. Here the CDR3 reads CASSLDGFTNQPQHF. The CDR3 DNA reads TGTGCCAGCAGTTTAGACGGATTTACCAATCAGCCCCAGCATTTT.

This clone was found once. This chain uses TRBV5-4 with TRBJ2-5; weak D call: TRBD2 (6 bases). The length of the CDR3 is 13 residues. Deletions cut 0 bases from V and 5 bases from J, with 8 bases between. The germline CDR1 and CDR2 sequences are SGHNT and YYREEE (reference sequence). CDR3 nucleotides: TGTGCCAGCAGCTTGGAGCGGGTGGAGACCCAGTACTTC. Translation: CASSLERVETQYF. The variable domain in full, completed from reference TRBV5-4 and TRBJ2-5, reads ETGVTQSPTHLIKTRGQQVTLRCSSQSGHNTVSWYQQALGQGPQFIFQYYREEENGRGNFPPRFSGLQFPNYSSELNVNALELDDSALYLCASSLERVETQYFGPGTRLLVL.

CDR3 nucleotides: TGTGCCAGCAGCAAGGGGACAGTTGAGCAGTTCTTC. It yields the protein CASSKGTVEQFF. The rearrangement uses TRBV7-2 and TRBJ2-1; 7 bases are shared with TRBD1. Trimming cost V 5 bases and J 9 bases; bases outside gene matches: 4. CDR3 length: 12 amino acids. Looked up from germline, CDR1 is SGHTA and CDR2 is FQGNSA.